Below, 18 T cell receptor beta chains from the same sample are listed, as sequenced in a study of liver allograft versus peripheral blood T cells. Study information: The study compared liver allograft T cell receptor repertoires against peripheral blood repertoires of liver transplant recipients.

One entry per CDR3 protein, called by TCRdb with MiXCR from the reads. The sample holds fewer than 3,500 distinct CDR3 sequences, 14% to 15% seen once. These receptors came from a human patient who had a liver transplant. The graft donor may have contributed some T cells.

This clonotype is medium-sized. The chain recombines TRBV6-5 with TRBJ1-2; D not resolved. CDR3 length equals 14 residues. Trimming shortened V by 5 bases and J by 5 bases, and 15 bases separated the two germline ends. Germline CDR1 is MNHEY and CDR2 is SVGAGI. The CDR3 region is CASSAGSRGYGYTF. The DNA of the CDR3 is TGTGCCAGCAGTGCTGGAAGCAGAGGTTATGGCTACACCTTC.

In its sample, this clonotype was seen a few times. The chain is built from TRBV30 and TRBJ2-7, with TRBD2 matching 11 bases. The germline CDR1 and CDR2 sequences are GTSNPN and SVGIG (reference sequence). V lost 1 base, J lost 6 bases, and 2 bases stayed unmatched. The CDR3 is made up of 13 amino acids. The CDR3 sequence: CAWSETSGSEQYF. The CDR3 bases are TGTGCCTGGAGTGAAACTAGCGGGAGCGAGCAGTACTTC.

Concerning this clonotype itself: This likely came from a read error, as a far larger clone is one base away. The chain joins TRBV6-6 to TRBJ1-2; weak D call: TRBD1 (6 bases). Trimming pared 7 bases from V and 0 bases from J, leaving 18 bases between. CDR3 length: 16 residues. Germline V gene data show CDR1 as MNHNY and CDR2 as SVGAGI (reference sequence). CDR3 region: CASTGGRFSPNYGYTF. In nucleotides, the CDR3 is TGTGCCAGCACCGGGGGGCGATTTTCGCCTAACTATGGCTACACCTTC.

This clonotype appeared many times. The CDR3 spells CASSEGQGTQYF. The DNA for the CDR3 is TGTGCCAGCAGCGAGGGACAGGGGACGCAGTACTTC. The gene calls are TRBV7-9 and TRBJ2-7; 10 nucleotides match TRBD1. The CDR3 sequence is 12 residues long. CDR1 is SEHNR and CDR2 is FQNEAQ in the germline V gene (reference sequence). V trimming: 5 bases; J trimming: 9 bases; junction bases outside the gene matches: 4.

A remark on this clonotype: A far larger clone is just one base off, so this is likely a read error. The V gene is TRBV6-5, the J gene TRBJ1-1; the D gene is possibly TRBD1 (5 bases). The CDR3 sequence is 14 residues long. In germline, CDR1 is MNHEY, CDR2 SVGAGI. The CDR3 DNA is TGTGCCAGCAGTTACTCGGACATGAACACTGAAGCTTTATTT. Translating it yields CASSYSDMNTEALF.

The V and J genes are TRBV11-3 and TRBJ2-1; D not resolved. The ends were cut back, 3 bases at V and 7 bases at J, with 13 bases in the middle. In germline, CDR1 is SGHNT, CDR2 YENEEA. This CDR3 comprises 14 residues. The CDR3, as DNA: TGTGCCAGCAGCTTGGGATTAGAAGGTAATGAGCAGTTCTTC. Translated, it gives CASSLGLEGNEQFF.

The CDR3 here is CASTHSPRNYGYTF. The DNA of the CDR3 is TGTGCCAGCACGCACAGTCCTCGTAACTATGGCTACACCTTC. This rearrangement joins TRBV19 to TRBJ1-2, with D uncertain. Looked up from germline, CDR1 is LNHDA and CDR2 is SQIVND (reference sequence). The CDR3 covers 14 residues. V was shortened by 9 bases and J by 1 base, with 15 bases between the two germline ends.

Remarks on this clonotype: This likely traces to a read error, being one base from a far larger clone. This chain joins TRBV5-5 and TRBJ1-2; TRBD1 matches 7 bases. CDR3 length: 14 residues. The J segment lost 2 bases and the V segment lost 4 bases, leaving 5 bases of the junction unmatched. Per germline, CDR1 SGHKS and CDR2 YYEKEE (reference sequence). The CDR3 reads CASSRDSGNYGYTF. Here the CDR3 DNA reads TGTGCCAGCAGCAGGGACAGTGGAAACTATGGCTACACCTTC. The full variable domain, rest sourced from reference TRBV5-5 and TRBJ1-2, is DAGVTQSPTHLIKTRGQQVTLRCSPISGHKSVSWYQQVLGQGPQFIFQYYEKEERGRGNFPDRFSARQFPNYSSELNVNALLLGDSALYLCASSRDSGNYGYTFGSGTRLTVV.

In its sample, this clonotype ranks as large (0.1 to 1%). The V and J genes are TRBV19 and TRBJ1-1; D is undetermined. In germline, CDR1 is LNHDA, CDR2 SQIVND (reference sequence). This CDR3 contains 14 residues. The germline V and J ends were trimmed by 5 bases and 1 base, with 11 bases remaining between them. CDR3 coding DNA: TGTGCCAGTAGTTTCGGAATCCGGAACACTGAAGCTTTCTTT. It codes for CASSFGIRNTEAFF.

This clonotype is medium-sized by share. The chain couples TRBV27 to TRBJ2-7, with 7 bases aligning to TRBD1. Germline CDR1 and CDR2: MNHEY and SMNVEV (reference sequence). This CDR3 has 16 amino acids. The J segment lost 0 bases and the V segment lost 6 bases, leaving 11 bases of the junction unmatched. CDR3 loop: CASRSTQGFASYEQYF. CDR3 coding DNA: TGTGCCAGCAGATCCACACAGGGGTTCGCCTCCTACGAGCAGTACTTC.

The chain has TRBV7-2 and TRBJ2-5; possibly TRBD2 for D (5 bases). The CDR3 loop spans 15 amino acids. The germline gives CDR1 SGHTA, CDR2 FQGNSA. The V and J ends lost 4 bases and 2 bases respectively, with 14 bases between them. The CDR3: CASSSVQRRQETQYF. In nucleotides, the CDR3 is TGTGCCAGCAGCTCGGTCCAGCGGAGGCAAGAGACCCAGTACTTC. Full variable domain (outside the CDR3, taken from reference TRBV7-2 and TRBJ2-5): GAGVSQSPSNKVTEKGKDVELRCDPISGHTALYWYRQSLGQGLEFLIYFQGNSAPDKSGLPSDRFSAERTGGSVSTLTIQRTQQEDSAVYLCASSSVQRRQETQYFGPGTRLLVL.

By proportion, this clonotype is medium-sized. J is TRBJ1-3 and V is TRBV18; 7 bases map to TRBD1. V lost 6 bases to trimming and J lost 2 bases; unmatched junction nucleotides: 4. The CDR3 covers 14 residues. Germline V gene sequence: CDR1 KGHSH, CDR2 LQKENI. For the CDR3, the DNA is TGTGCCAGCTCTACAGGGGCGACTGGAAACACCATATATTTT. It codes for CASSTGATGNTIYF.

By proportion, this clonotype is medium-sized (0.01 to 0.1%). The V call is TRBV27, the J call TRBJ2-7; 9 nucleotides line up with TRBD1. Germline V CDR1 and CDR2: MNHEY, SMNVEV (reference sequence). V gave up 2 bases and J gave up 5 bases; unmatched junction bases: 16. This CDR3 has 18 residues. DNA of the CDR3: TGTGCCAGCAGTTTAACCGCCCGGGACAGGGTTGTTTCCCACGAGCAGTACTTC. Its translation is CASSLTARDRVVSHEQYF.

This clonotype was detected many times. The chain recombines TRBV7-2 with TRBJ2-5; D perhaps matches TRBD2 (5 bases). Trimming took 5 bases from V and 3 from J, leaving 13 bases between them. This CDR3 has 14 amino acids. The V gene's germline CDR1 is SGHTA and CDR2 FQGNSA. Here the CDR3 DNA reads TGTGCCAGCAGCCCACCCACGAGGGAAGAGACCCAGTACTTC. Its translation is CASSPPTREETQYF.

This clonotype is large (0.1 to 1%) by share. The CDR3, as DNA: TGTGCCAGCTCCATAAGGGACGGAGGTTATGGCTACACCTTC. Its translation is CASSIRDGGYGYTF. The chain couples TRBV18 to TRBJ1-2, with D possibly matching TRBD1 (5 bases). The CDR3 is 14 residues long. V lost 6 bases to trimming and J lost 5 bases, with 16 bases between them. From germline, CDR1 is KGHSH and CDR2 LQKENI.

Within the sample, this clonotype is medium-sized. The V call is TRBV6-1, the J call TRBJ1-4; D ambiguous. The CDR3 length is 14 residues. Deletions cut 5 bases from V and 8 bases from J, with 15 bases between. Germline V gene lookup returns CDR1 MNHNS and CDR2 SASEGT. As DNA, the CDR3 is TGTGCCAGCAGTTACTCGGTTGGCGGAGAAAAACTGTTTTTT. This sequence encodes CASSYSVGGEKLFF.

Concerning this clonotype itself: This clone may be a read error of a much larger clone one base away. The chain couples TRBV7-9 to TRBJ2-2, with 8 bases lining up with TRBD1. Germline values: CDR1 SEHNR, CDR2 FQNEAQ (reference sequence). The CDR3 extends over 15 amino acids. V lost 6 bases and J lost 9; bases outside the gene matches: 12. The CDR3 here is CASRTGTGQTWELFF. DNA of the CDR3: TGTGCCAGCAGAACCGGGACAGGTCAGACCTGGGAGCTGTTTTTT.

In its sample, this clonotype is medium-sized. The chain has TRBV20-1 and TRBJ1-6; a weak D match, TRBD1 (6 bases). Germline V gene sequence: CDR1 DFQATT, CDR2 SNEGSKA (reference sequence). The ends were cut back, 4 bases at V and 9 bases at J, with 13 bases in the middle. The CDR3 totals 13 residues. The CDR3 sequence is CSATSQGSSPLHF. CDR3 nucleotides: TGCAGTGCTACCTCACAGGGTAGTTCACCCCTCCACTTT.